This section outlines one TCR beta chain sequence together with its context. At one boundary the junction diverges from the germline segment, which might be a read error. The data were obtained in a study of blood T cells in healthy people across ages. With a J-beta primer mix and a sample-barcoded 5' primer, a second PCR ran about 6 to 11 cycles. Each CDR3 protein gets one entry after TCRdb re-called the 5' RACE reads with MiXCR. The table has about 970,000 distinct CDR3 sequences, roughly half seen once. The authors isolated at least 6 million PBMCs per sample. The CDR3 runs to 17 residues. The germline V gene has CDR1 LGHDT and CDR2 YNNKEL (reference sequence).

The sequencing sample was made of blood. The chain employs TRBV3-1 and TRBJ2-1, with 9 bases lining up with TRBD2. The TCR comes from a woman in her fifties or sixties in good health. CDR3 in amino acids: CASSQDILAGTYDEQFF. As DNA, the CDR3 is TGTGCCAGCAGCCAAGATATCCTAGCGGGGACCTACGATGAGCAGTTCTTC.